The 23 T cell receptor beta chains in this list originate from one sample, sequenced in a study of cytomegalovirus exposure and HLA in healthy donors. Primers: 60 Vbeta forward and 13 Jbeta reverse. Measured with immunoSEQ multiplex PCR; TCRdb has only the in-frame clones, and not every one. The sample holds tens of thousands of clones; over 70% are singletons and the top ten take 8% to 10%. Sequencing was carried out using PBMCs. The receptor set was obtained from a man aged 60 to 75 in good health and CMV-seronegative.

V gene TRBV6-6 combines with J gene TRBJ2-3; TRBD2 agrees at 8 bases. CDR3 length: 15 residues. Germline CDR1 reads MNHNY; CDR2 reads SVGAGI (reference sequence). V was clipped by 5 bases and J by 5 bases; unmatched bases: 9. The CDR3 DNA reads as TGTGCCAGCAGTACCCGGCGGGGGGCCGTAGATACGCAGTATTTT. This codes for CASSTRRGAVDTQYF.

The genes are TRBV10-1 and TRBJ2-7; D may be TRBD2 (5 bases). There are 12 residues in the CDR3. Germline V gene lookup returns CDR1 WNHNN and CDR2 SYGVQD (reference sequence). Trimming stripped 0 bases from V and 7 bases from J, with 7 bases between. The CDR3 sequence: CASSESTTEQYF. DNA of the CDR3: TGCGCCAGCAGTGAGTCGACTACTGAGCAGTACTTC.

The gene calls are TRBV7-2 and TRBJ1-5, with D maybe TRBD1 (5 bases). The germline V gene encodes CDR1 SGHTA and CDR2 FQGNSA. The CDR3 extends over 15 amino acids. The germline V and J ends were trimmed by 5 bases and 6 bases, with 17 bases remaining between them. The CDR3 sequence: CASSQPGGTGQPQHF. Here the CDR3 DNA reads TGTGCCAGCAGCCAGCCTGGGGGGACGGGTCAGCCCCAGCATTTT.

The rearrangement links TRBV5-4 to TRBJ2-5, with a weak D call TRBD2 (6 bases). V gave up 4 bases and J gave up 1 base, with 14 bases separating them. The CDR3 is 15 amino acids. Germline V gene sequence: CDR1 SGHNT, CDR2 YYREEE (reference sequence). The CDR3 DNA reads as TGTGCCAGCAGCCCGGAGGGGCGGGGCCAAGAGACCCAGTACTTC. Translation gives CASSPEGRGQETQYF.

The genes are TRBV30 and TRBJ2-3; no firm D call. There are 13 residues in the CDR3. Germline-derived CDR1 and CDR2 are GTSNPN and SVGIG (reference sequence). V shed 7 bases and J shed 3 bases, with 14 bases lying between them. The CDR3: CAYRVPPTDTQYF. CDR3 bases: TGTGCCTACCGGGTCCCACCTACAGATACGCAGTATTTT.

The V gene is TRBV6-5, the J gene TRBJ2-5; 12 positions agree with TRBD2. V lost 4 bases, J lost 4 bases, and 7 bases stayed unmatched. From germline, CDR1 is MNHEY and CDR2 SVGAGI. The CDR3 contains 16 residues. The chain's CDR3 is CASSSRTSGNLETQYF. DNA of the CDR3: TGTGCCAGCAGTTCTCGGACTAGCGGGAACTTAGAGACCCAGTACTTC.

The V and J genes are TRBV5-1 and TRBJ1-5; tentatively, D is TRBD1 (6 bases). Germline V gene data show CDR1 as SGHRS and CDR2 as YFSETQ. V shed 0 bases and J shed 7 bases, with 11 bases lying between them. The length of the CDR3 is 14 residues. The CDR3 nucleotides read TGCGCCAGCAGCTTGGAGGGGGAGAGGCAGCCCCAGCATTTT. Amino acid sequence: CASSLEGERQPQHF.

CDR3 in DNA: TGTGCCTGCGCTAGCCGCCAAGAGGGCTACACCTTC. This encodes CACASRQEGYTF. The chain links TRBV30 to TRBJ1-2; no clear D. CDR3 length: 12 residues. V was pared by 6 bases and J by 8 bases, with 16 bases between. Looked up from germline, CDR1 is GTSNPN and CDR2 is SVGIG (reference sequence).

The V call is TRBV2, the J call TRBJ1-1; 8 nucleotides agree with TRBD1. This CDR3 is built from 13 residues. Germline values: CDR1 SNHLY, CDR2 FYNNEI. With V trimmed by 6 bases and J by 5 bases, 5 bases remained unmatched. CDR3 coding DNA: TGTGCCAGCAGCGGACAGGGTTTGACTGAAGCTTTCTTT. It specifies CASSGQGLTEAFF. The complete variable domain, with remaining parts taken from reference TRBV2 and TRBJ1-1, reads EPEVTQTPSHQVTQMGQEVILRCVPISNHLYFYWYRQILGQKVEFLVSFYNNEISEKSEIFDDQFSVERPDGSNFTLKIRSTKLEDSAMYFCASSGQGLTEAFFGQGTRLTVV.

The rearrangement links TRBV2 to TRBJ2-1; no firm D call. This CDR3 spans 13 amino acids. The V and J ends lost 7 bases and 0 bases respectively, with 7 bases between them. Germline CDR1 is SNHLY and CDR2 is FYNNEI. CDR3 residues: CASKYGSYNEQFF. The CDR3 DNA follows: TGTGCCAGCAAGTACGGCTCCTACAATGAGCAGTTCTTC.

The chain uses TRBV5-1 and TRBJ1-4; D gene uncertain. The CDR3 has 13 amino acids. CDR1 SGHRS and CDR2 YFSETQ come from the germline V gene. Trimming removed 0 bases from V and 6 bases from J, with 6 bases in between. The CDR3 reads CASSLDIYEKLFF. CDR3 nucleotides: TGCGCCAGCAGCTTGGACATTTATGAAAAACTGTTTTTT.

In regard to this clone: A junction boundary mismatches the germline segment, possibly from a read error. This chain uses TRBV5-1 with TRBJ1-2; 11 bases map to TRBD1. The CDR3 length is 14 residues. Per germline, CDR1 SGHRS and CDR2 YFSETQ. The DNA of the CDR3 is TGCGCCGGCAGCATCGGACAGGGGGCGTTCGGCTACACCTTC. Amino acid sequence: CAGSIGQGAFGYTF.

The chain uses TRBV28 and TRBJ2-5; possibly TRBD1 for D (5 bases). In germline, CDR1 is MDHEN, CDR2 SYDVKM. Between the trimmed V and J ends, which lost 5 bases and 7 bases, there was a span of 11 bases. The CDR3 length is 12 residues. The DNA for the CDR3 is TGTGCCAGCAGTCCGCTTCAGGGGACCCAGTACTTC. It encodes CASSPLQGTQYF.

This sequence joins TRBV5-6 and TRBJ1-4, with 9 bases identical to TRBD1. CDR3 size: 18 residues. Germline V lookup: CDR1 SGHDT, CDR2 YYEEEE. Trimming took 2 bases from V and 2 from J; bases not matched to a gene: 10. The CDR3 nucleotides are TGTGCCAGCAGCTTCAACAGGGGGCTGAGATTTACTAATGAAAAACTGTTTTTT. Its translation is CASSFNRGLRFTNEKLFF.

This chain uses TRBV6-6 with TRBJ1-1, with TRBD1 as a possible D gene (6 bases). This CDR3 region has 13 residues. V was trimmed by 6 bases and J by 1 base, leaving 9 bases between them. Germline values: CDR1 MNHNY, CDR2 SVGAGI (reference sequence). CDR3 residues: CASSVTGNTEAFF. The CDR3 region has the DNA TGTGCCAGCAGCGTGACAGGGAACACTGAAGCTTTCTTT.

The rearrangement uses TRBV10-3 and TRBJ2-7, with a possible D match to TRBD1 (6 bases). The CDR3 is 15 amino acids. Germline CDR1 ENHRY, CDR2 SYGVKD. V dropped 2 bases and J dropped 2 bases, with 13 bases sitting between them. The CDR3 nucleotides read TGTGCCATCAGTGAGAGAACAGGGAATCCCTACGAGCAGTACTTC. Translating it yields CAISERTGNPYEQYF.

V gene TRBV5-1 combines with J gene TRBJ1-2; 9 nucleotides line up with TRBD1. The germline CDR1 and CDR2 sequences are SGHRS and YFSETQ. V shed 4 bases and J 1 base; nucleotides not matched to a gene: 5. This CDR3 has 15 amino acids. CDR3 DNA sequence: TGCGCCAGCAGCCCGGGACAGGGTTTTAACTATGGCTACACCTTC. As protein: CASSPGQGFNYGYTF.

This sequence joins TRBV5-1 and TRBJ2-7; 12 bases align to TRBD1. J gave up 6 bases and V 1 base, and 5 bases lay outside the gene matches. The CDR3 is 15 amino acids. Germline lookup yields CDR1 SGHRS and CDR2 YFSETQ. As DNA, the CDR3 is TGCGCCAGCAGCTTGACGGGACAGGGGGCTTCCGAGCAGTACTTC. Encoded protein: CASSLTGQGASEQYF.

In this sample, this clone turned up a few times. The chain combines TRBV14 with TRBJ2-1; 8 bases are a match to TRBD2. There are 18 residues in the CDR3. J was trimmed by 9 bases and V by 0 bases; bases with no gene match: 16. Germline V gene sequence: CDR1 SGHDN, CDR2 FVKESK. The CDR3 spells CASSQDLGLGTSRGEQFF. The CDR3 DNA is TGTGCCAGCAGCCAAGATCTGGGGTTAGGGACTAGTCGCGGTGAGCAGTTCTTC.

The CDR3, as DNA: TGTGCCAGCAGTGAAAATCTAGTGCACTACGAGCAGTACTTC. As protein: CASSENLVHYEQYF. V and J are TRBV6-1 and TRBJ2-5; D is unclear. The J call may not be correct, given that the DNA end is closer to TRBJ2-7. The CDR3 extends over 14 amino acids. Germline values: CDR1 MNHNS, CDR2 SASEGT.

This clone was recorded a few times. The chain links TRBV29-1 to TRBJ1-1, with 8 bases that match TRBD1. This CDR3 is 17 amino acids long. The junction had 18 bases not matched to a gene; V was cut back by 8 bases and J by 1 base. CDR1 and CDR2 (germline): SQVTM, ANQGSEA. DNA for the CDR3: TGCAGCACCCGGGGTGGGGCAGGGGGCTATCGGAACACTGAAGCTTTCTTT. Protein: CSTRGGAGGYRNTEAFF.

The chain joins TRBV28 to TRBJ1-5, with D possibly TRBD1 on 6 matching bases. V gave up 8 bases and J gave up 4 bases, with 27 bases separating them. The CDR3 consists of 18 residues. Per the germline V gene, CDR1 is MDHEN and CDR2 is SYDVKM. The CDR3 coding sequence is TGTGCCAGCTTCCCCAGGGTATACAGGGTGCGGCAAAATCAGCCCCAGCATTTT. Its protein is CASFPRVYRVRQNQPQHF.

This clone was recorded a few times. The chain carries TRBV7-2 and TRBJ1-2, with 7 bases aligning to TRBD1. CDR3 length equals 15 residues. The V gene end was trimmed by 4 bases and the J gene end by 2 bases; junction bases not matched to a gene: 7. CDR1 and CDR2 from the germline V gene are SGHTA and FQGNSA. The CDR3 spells CASSSTGRTNYGYTF. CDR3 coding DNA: TGTGCCAGCAGCTCGACAGGGAGGACAAACTATGGCTACACCTTC.